The 18 T cell receptor beta chains presented below share a single source sample, sequenced in a study of CD8+ T cells in alopecia areata. After isolation, RNA underwent reverse transcription to generate cDNA as the sequencing template. Libraries were prepared by immunoSEQ multiplex PCR; TCRdb keeps only in-frame clonotypes and omits some of them. The data contain under 250,000 clones, 57% of them singletons. Sample: CD4+ T cells sorted from blood, taken at week 0. The receptors were gathered from a human donor with alopecia areata.

This clone was recorded at least ten times. The rearrangement links TRBV10-3 to TRBJ2-7, with D hard to call. Germline CDR1 and CDR2: ENHRY and SYGVKD. V was clipped by 10 bases and J by 5 bases, with 21 bases between them. The CDR3 spans 14 residues. CDR3 amino acids: CATKLELAAHEQYF. The CDR3 DNA reads TGTGCCACCAAATTGGAGCTGGCGGCCCACGAGCAGTACTTC.

V is TRBV4-1 and J is TRBJ2-1, with TRBD2 matching 9 bases. Trimming took 3 bases from V and 4 from J; bases not matched to a gene: 13. This CDR3 is 18 amino acids long. The germline V gene encodes CDR1 MGHRA and CDR2 YSYEKL. The CDR3 sequence: CASSQGLAGPQTYNEQFF. CDR3 DNA: TGCGCCAGCAGCCAGGGTCTAGCGGGACCCCAAACTTACAATGAGCAGTTCTTC.

The chain recombines TRBV25-1 with TRBJ1-4; maybe TRBD1 (6 bases). This CDR3 spans 15 amino acids. Trimming stripped 6 bases from V and 3 bases from J, with 14 bases between. Germline values: CDR1 MGHDK, CDR2 SYGVNS. The chain's CDR3 is CASSGTGASNEKLFF. The CDR3 DNA is TGTGCCAGCAGCGGTACGGGGGCCTCTAATGAAAAACTGTTTTTT. The variable domain in full, completed from reference TRBV25-1 and TRBJ1-4, reads EADIYQTPRYLVIGTGKKITLECSQTMGHDKMYWYQQDPGMELHLIHYSYGVNSTEKGDLSSESTVSRIRTEHFPLTLESARPSHTSQYLCASSGTGASNEKLFFGSGTQLSVL.

The V and J genes are TRBV5-1 and TRBJ2-5, with a possible D match to TRBD2 (5 bases). The J call may not be correct, given that the DNA end is closer to TRBJ2-7. The CDR3 sequence is 13 residues long. CDR1 is SGHRS and CDR2 is YFSETQ in the germline V gene. CDR3 amino acids: CASSLESGYEQYF. DNA for the CDR3: TGCGCCAGCAGCTTGGAGAGCGGCTACGAGCAGTACTTC.

The chain has TRBV6-5 and TRBJ1-1, with D possibly matching TRBD1 (5 bases). CDR1 and CDR2 (germline): MNHEY, SVGAGI. The germline V and J ends were trimmed by 10 bases and 5 bases, with 14 bases remaining between them. This CDR3 is 12 amino acids long. The CDR3 DNA sequence: TGTGCCACCAGGGCCTGGGGGACTGAAGCTTTCTTT. This encodes CATRAWGTEAFF.

The chain uses TRBV5-4 and TRBJ1-5; unclear D gene. CDR1 is SGHNT and CDR2 is YYREEE in the germline V gene (reference sequence). The V gene lost 4 bases and the J gene lost 8 bases, with 4 bases spanning the gap. CDR3 length equals 10 residues. CDR3 in DNA: TGTGCCAGCAGCCCCAAGCCCCAGCATTTT. Its translation: CASSPKPQHF.

The rearrangement links TRBV29-1 to TRBJ2-1; a weak D match, TRBD2 (5 bases). V was shortened by 5 bases and J by 0 bases, with 8 bases between the two germline ends. The CDR3 has 13 amino acids. Germline V gene data show CDR1 as SQVTM and CDR2 as ANQGSEA. CDR3 region: CSVLGSSYNEQFF. The CDR3 nucleotides are TGCAGCGTTCTAGGGAGCTCCTACAATGAGCAGTTCTTC.

A few counts support this clone. The rearrangement joins TRBV19 to TRBJ2-1; D is uncertain. The CDR3 runs 16 residues. V shed 2 bases and J shed 5 bases, with 16 bases lying between them. CDR1 is LNHDA and CDR2 is SQIVND in the germline V gene (reference sequence). CDR3 DNA sequence: TGTGCCAGTAGTATAATTGGCGGCTTGGTGAACAATGAGCAGTTCTTC. This gives the protein CASSIIGGLVNNEQFF.

V gene TRBV30 combines with J gene TRBJ1-5; no clear D. Germline-derived CDR1 and CDR2 are GTSNPN and SVGIG (reference sequence). The CDR3 spans 14 residues. Trimming took 1 base from V and 0 from J, leaving 7 bases between them. CDR3 loop: CAWSGAYSNQPQHF. CDR3 DNA sequence: TGTGCCTGGAGTGGGGCTTATAGCAATCAGCCCCAGCATTTT.

The gene calls are TRBV30 and TRBJ2-7; D not certain. Germline lookup yields CDR1 GTSNPN and CDR2 SVGIG (reference sequence). This CDR3 is built from 13 residues. V lost 4 bases and J lost 3, with 13 bases in between. The CDR3 nucleotides are TGTGCCTGGACGTTCATGGGTGGCTACGAGCAGTACTTC. Translation: CAWTFMGGYEQYF.

This chain uses TRBV5-1 with TRBJ2-3; D remains ambiguous. Between the trimmed V and J ends, which lost 9 bases and 5 bases, there was a span of 13 bases. Germline V gene data show CDR1 as SGHRS and CDR2 as YFSETQ. The CDR3 is made up of 12 amino acids. The CDR3 nucleotides read TGCGCCACCGCAGAAACTAAAGATACGCAGTATTTT. Encoded protein: CATAETKDTQYF.

The rearrangement links TRBV6-5 to TRBJ1-1, with 8 bases fitting TRBD1. J lost 1 base, V lost 4 bases, and 8 bases had no gene match. This CDR3 region has 16 residues. From germline, CDR1 is MNHEY and CDR2 SVGAGI. Here the CDR3 DNA reads TGTGCCAGCAGTTCGGAACAGGGGGGAAAGAACACTGAAGCTTTCTTT. Translating it yields CASSSEQGGKNTEAFF.

CDR3 sequence: CAWTSKATYEQYF. The CDR3 DNA is TGTGCCTGGACCTCGAAGGCGACCTACGAGCAGTACTTC. The rearrangement links TRBV30 to TRBJ2-7; no reliable D call. V gave up 4 bases and J gave up 2 bases, with 12 bases separating them. Per the germline V gene, CDR1 is GTSNPN and CDR2 is SVGIG (reference sequence). The CDR3 runs to 13 residues. The variable domain in full, completed from reference TRBV30 and TRBJ2-7, reads SQTIHQWPATLVQPVGSPLSLECTVEGTSNPNLYWYRQAAGRGLQLLFYSVGIGQISSEVPQNLSASRPQDRQFILSSKKLLLSDSGFYLCAWTSKATYEQYFGPGTRLTVT.

This chain links TRBV6-5 with TRBJ1-1, with no clear D. This CDR3 spans 13 amino acids. V was trimmed by 4 bases and J by 4 bases, leaving 10 bases between them. CDR1 is MNHEY and CDR2 is SVGAGI in the germline V gene. The CDR3 protein is CASSSHMGTEAFF. The CDR3 nucleotides are TGTGCCAGCAGTTCCCACATGGGCACTGAAGCTTTCTTT.

The chain joins TRBV9 to TRBJ1-2, with a tentative D call TRBD1 (6 bases). CDR3 length: 15 residues. The germline V gene encodes CDR1 SGDLS and CDR2 YYNGEE. Trimming shortened V by 4 bases and J by 4 bases, and 17 bases separated the two germline ends. CDR3 sequence reads: CASSTSGTSFYGYTF. DNA of the CDR3: TGTGCCAGCAGCACGTCGGGGACATCTTTCTATGGCTACACCTTC.

This chain uses TRBV10-3 with TRBJ2-1, with 10 bases fitting TRBD2. V was clipped by 6 bases and J by 3 bases; unmatched bases: 5. Germline values: CDR1 ENHRY, CDR2 SYGVKD. The CDR3 totals 15 residues. The CDR3 DNA reads TGTGCCATCAGCCTAGGGACTAGCGTCTACAATGAGCAGTTCTTC. This sequence encodes CAISLGTSVYNEQFF.

This clone was picked up a small number of times. This chain connects TRBV5-5 to TRBJ1-5; no reliable D call. V shed 0 bases and J shed 2 bases, with 12 bases lying between them. The V gene's germline CDR1 is SGHKS and CDR2 YYEKEE (reference sequence). The CDR3 runs 16 residues. The CDR3 here is CASSLAPRQGNQPQHF. CDR3 DNA: TGTGCCAGCAGCTTGGCCCCTCGGCAAGGCAATCAGCCCCAGCATTTT.

The chain uses TRBV5-1 and TRBJ2-7; the D call may be TRBD1 or TRBD2 (6 bases each). The V and J ends lost 7 bases and 2 bases respectively, with 13 bases between them. Germline V gene lookup returns CDR1 SGHRS and CDR2 YFSETQ. This CDR3 comprises 13 residues. The CDR3 reads CASHRGQPYEQYF. The CDR3 nucleotides read TGCGCCAGCCACCGGGGGCAGCCCTACGAGCAGTACTTC.